Listed here is a single T cell receptor (beta chain). Measured with immunoSEQ multiplex PCR; TCRdb has only the in-frame clones, and not every one. The sample has some 78,000 clones, around 94% seen once. This sample stems from a study of technical replicates of blood from several donors. CDR1 is SGHDN and CDR2 is FVKESK in the germline V gene. The CDR3 is 18 amino acids. V gave up 4 bases and J gave up 5 bases; unmatched junction bases: 16. The J gene is TRBJ2-7, the V gene TRBV14; the match to TRBD1 covers 11 bases. The sequence came from a human donor in good health. Sequencing was carried out using T cells isolated from PBMCs. CDR3 sequence (DNA): TGTGCCAGCAGCCGCCTAGGGTTTATGGGACAGGGGGTCCACGAGCAGTACTTC. It yields the protein CASSRLGFMGQGVHEQYF.